This T cell receptor beta chain comes out of a study of neoadjuvant anti-PD-1 for oral cavity cancer. Turning to the study itself: Around day 43, patients without progression received a fourth nivolumab dose before surgery.

J lost 4 bases, V lost 5 bases, and 6 bases had no gene match. In germline, CDR1 is SGHVS, CDR2 FQNEAQ. The CDR3 consists of 14 residues. The time point here: after neoadjuvant nivolumab, at surgical resection. In its sample, this clone is medium-sized (0.01 to 0.1%). Its antigen is undetermined. Most tumor samples had around 4.7 ug input DNA in two replicates. Produced via immunoSEQ multiplex PCR; TCRdb's table is partial and in-frame only. This sample has approximately 16,000 clones; roughly 34% occur once, and the top ten carry around 40%. Whole-study findings and limits: Treg/Th17 ratio rose with pretreatment blood and fell with post-treatment tumor TCRbeta clonality.

The starting material was tumor tissue, obtained after nivolumab (anti-PD-1) treatment. The TCR originated in a person aged 35 to 85 with oral cavity squamous cell carcinoma. The gene calls are TRBV7-8 and TRBJ1-2; TRBD1 matches at 8 bases. The CDR3 coding sequence is TGTGCCAGCAGCCCTCCTACAGGGGGCTATGGCTACACCTTC. Translating it yields CASSPPTGGYGYTF.